This T cell receptor (beta chain) was sequenced in a study of T cell responses to AZD1222 COVID-19 vaccine. The protocol was immunoSEQ multiplex PCR, while the TCRdb copy is restricted to in-frame clones and leaves out a portion. The sample holds roughly 120,000 clones, roughly 87% seen once. A note on this clone: Antigen: not known.

Whole-study findings and limits: The donors showed a predominance of white British ancestry and of females, with possible underestimation of clonal diversity.

The CDR3 sequence is 22 residues long. Germline V gene data show CDR1 as MDHEN and CDR2 as SYDVKM. The V and J ends lost 3 bases and 0 bases respectively, with 31 bases between them. The specimen comprised peripheral blood, sampled on day 0 of AZD1222 vaccination. The V call is TRBV28, the J call TRBJ2-3; a weak D match, TRBD2 (5 bases). The source of this sequence is an adult in good health. The CDR3 DNA sequence: TGTGCCAGCAGTTTCCCCCGTCGCGCCAGCCCTAGCTGGGTCCCTAGCACAGATACGCAGTATTTT. Amino acids: CASSFPRRASPSWVPSTDTQYF. Filled out from reference TRBV28 and TRBJ2-3, the complete variable domain reads DVKVTQSSRYLVKRTGEKVFLECVQDMDHENMFWYRQDPGLGLRLIYFSYDVKMKEKGDIPEGYSVSREKKERFSLILESASTNQTSMYLCASSFPRRASPSWVPSTDTQYFGPGTRLTVL.